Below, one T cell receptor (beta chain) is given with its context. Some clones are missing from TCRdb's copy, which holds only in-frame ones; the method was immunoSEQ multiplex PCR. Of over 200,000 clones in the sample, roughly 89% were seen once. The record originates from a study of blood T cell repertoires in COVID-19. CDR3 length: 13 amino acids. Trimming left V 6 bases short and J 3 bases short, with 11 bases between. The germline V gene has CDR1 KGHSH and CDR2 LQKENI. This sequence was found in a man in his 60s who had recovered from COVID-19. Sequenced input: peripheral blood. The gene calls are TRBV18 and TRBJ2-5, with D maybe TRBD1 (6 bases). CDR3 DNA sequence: TGTGCCAGCTCCCGGGGACAAGAAGAGACCCAGTACTTC. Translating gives CASSRGQEETQYF.